This T cell receptor beta chain originates from a study of T cell changes during pregnancy in multiple sclerosis. Using immunoSEQ multiplex PCR, the repertoire was profiled, and TCRdb retains in-frame clones only, with some absent. The table records 75,000 to 95,000 clones, 93% of them present only once. The CDR3 sequence is 15 residues long. Germline V gives CDR1 MGHRA, CDR2 YSYEKL. Trimming pared 1 base from V and 2 bases from J, leaving 11 bases between. This specimen was peripheral blood, taken in the second trimester of pregnancy. The TCR sequence derives from a female donor with multiple sclerosis, enrolled in a pregnancy study. The rearrangement uses TRBV4-1 and TRBJ2-5, with a tentative D call TRBD1 (5 bases). The CDR3 sequence is CASSQVGAGQETQYF. The DNA for the CDR3 is TGCGCCAGCAGCCAAGTTGGGGCCGGGCAAGAGACCCAGTACTTC.